This T cell receptor (beta chain) was retrieved from a study of T-cell memory formation after mild COVID-19. The 5'RACE method, run with constant-segment primers, produced TCR alpha and TCR beta cDNA libraries (carrying sample barcodes and UMIs). Each CDR3 protein gets one entry after TCRdb re-called the 5' RACE reads with MiXCR. This sample has 98,000 or so distinct CDR3 sequences, with roughly a sixth found just once. Study-wide findings and caveats: Second-wave clones reaching peak frequency on day 37 lacked confirmed SARS-CoV-2 specificity.

Looked up from germline, CDR1 is SGHAT and CDR2 is FQNNGV. Trimming at V came to 4 bases and at J to 1 base, leaving 8 bases not matched to a gene. This CDR3 is 16 amino acids long. This clonotype was counted only a few times. Its matching antigen is unknown. This TCR was sampled from a young man who had mild COVID-19 (a few samples of this study predate the infection). Cell type and time point are not known. The genes are TRBV11-2 and TRBJ2-3; 7 nucleotides agree with TRBD2. The specimen was PBMCs or a T cell subset sorted from them (not recorded which). Here the CDR3 DNA reads TGTGCCAGCAGCTCCCTTAGCGGGCGGGGCACAGATACGCAGTATTTT. Translating gives CASSSLSGRGTDTQYF.